The 25 T cell receptor beta chains presented below share a single source sample, sequenced in a study of response to subunit inactivated influenza vaccine. TCRdb passed the RT-PCR reads through MiXCR, listing each CDR3 protein once. The table includes about 570,000 distinct CDR3 sequences, 11% detected once. This sample also appeared in a second study, on T cells expressing NK-cell markers. As that report states: Making the TCR beta cDNA relied on 5'RACE template switching with UMIs.

Here the sequenced sample was PBMCs from blood, taken on the day of vaccination. Receptor source: a man in his fifties who received an inactivated influenza vaccine.

This clonotype has ten or more counts. V and J are TRBV7-2 and TRBJ2-7; TRBD1 matches at 8 bases. The germline V gene has CDR1 SGHTA and CDR2 FQGNSA. This CDR3 contains 13 residues. V dropped 5 bases and J dropped 6; count of bases not matched to a gene: 6. The CDR3 region is CASSLRDRPEQYF. In nucleotides, the CDR3 is TGTGCCAGCAGCCTGCGGGACAGGCCCGAGCAGTACTTC.

This clonotype came up a few times. The chain joins TRBV7-2 to TRBJ1-5; 7 positions match TRBD1. The CDR3 extends over 16 amino acids. The ends lost 2 bases at V and 0 bases at J; junction bases unmatched: 4. CDR1 and CDR2 from the germline V gene are SGHTA and FQGNSA. DNA of the CDR3: TGTGCCAGCAGCTTAAGCAGGGGGAGTAGCAATCAGCCCCAGCATTTT. It translates to CASSLSRGSSNQPQHF.

This clonotype showed up just a few times. V gene TRBV6-2 or TRBV6-3 combines with J gene TRBJ2-7, with D possibly TRBD1 on 5 matching bases. V shed 5 bases and J shed 2 bases, with 13 bases lying between them. CDR3 length: 14 residues. Germline V gene lookup returns CDR1 MNHEY and CDR2 SVGEGT. CDR3 in amino acids: CASSPYSGTYEQYF. The CDR3 nucleotides read TGTGCCAGCAGTCCTTACTCAGGGACCTACGAGCAGTACTTC.

The table lists this clonotype with a few counts. The rearrangement uses TRBV5-1 and TRBJ1-4, with 7 bases identical to TRBD1. V trimming: 3 bases; J trimming: 5 bases; junction bases outside the gene matches: 7. Germline V gives CDR1 SGHRS, CDR2 YFSETQ. This CDR3 is built from 15 residues. The CDR3 protein is CASSWTGQLNEKLFF. CDR3 DNA sequence: TGCGCCAGCAGCTGGACGGGACAGCTGAATGAAAAACTGTTTTTT. The full variable domain, in which reference TRBV5-1 and TRBJ1-4 provide the parts outside the CDR3, is KAGVTQTPRYLIKTRGQQVTLSCSPISGHRSVSWYQQTPGQGLQFLFEYFSETQRNKGNFPGRFSGRQFSNSRSEMNVSTLELGDSALYLCASSWTGQLNEKLFFGSGTQLSVL.

This clonotype was seen a handful of times. The chain uses TRBV28 and TRBJ2-5; TRBD1 agrees at 10 bases. Germline V gene data show CDR1 as MDHEN and CDR2 as SYDVKM. With 6 bases clipped from V and 3 bases from J, the junction kept 7 bases outside the gene matches. The CDR3 loop spans 15 amino acids. The CDR3 loop is CASSPDGQGEETQYF. For the CDR3, the DNA is TGTGCCAGCAGCCCCGACGGACAGGGGGAAGAGACCCAGTACTTC.

This clonotype was detected a few times. V is TRBV27 and J is TRBJ2-2; D perhaps matches TRBD2 (6 bases). Deletions cut 3 bases from V and 7 bases from J, with 18 bases between. CDR1 MNHEY and CDR2 SMNVEV come from the germline V gene (reference sequence). This CDR3 region has 16 residues. The CDR3 protein is CASSFLAGNLYGELFF. Here the CDR3 DNA reads TGTGCCAGCAGTTTCCTGGCGGGAAATCTTTACGGGGAGCTGTTTTTT.

The sample holds a few counts of this clonotype. The chain is built from TRBV4-3 and TRBJ2-7; D is uncertain. The CDR3 is 11 amino acids. Germline CDR1 LGHNA, CDR2 YSLEER. The V gene lost 4 bases and the J gene lost 3 bases, with 4 bases spanning the gap. CDR3 residues: CASSPYYEQYF. The CDR3 DNA is TGCGCCAGCAGCCCGTACTACGAGCAGTACTTC.

This clonotype has just a few counts. The CDR3 loop reads CASSFVWIGRGARTDTQYF. DNA for the CDR3: TGTGCCAGCAGTTTCGTCTGGATTGGGCGGGGGGCCCGCACAGATACGCAGTATTTT. The V and J genes are TRBV28 and TRBJ2-3; TRBD2 aligns across 8 bases. This CDR3 is built from 19 residues. Per germline, CDR1 MDHEN and CDR2 SYDVKM. The V segment lost 3 bases and the J segment 1 base; nucleotides outside the gene matches: 15.

This clonotype showed up just a few times. The chain joins TRBV20-1 to TRBJ1-1, with a possible D match to TRBD1 (6 bases). CDR1 and CDR2 from the germline V gene are DFQATT and SNEGSKA (reference sequence). This CDR3 is 13 amino acids long. The CDR3, as DNA: TGCAGGGGGGCGCTCAGCATGAACACTGAAGCTTTCTTT. It translates to CRGALSMNTEAFF.

The chain recombines TRBV7-9 with TRBJ2-3; possible D gene TRBD2, 7 bases. V was trimmed by 3 bases and J by 4 bases, leaving 17 bases between them. This CDR3 has 16 amino acids. CDR1 is SEHNR, CDR2 FQNEAQ, per germline (reference sequence). As DNA, the CDR3 is TGTGCCAGCAGCTTGGGGACTACCGGGGGCGCAGATACGCAGTATTTT. Translation: CASSLGTTGGADTQYF.

This chain joins TRBV29-1 and TRBJ2-5, with a weak D call TRBD1 (6 bases). This CDR3 has 14 amino acids. From germline, CDR1 is SQVTM and CDR2 ANQGSEA. Trimming stripped 3 bases from V and 6 bases from J, with 17 bases between. This CDR3 is CSVEPIGWGQTQYF. The CDR3 coding sequence is TGCAGCGTTGAGCCTATAGGGTGGGGGCAGACCCAGTACTTC.

The chain carries TRBV5-6 and TRBJ1-2; D remains unclear. The V end was cut by 4 bases, the J end by 3 bases, with 13 bases between. The CDR3 runs 14 residues. Germline loops: CDR1 SGHDT, CDR2 YYEEEE. CDR3 DNA sequence: TGTGCCAGCAGCCCGATACAGATTTACTATGGCTACACCTTC. It is translated as CASSPIQIYYGYTF.

The rearrangement uses TRBV20-1 and TRBJ2-1; D may match TRBD1 or TRBD2 (5 bases each). This CDR3 has 14 residues. The ends were cut back, 6 bases at V and 7 bases at J, with 19 bases in the middle. CDR1 is DFQATT and CDR2 is SNEGSKA in the germline V gene (reference sequence). DNA for the CDR3: TGCAGTGCCTTGACAGAGGGTTCGTTGAATGAGCAGTTCTTC. It translates to CSALTEGSLNEQFF.

This clonotype was counted many times. The V call is TRBV5-1, the J call TRBJ2-3; 8 bases are shared with TRBD2. V trimming: 3 bases; J trimming: 2 bases; junction bases outside the gene matches: 5. The CDR3 sequence is 15 residues long. CDR1 and CDR2 (germline): SGHRS, YFSETQ. CDR3 coding DNA: TGCGCCAGCAGCTCCGAACTAGCGGTCACAGATACGCAGTATTTT. Its translation is CASSSELAVTDTQYF.

The table lists this clonotype with many counts. This rearrangement joins TRBV12-3 or TRBV12-4 to TRBJ2-1; weak D call: TRBD1 (6 bases). This CDR3 region has 14 residues. Trimming removed 6 bases at V and 4 bases at J, with 13 bases between. CDR3 nucleotide sequence: TGTGCCAGCAGGGTCGGGACAACTTACAATGAGCAGTTCTTC. Residues: CASRVGTTYNEQFF.

The rearrangement links TRBV7-9 to TRBJ2-3, with no clear D. This CDR3 has 14 residues. With 0 bases removed from V and 5 bases from J, the gap between germline ends came to 9 bases. Germline V gene sequence: CDR1 SEHNR, CDR2 FQNEAQ (reference sequence). This CDR3 is CASSLAGYLDTQYF. CDR3 DNA sequence: TGTGCCAGCAGCTTAGCGGGGTACCTAGATACGCAGTATTTT.

The chain has TRBV20-1 and TRBJ2-1, with 11 bases that match TRBD1. Per the germline V gene, CDR1 is DFQATT and CDR2 is SNEGSKA (reference sequence). V lost 3 bases and J lost 1; bases outside the gene matches: 8. This CDR3 contains 17 residues. CDR3 sequence reads: CSARGTGGKGSYNEQFF. CDR3 nucleotides: TGCAGTGCTAGGGGGACAGGGGGAAAAGGATCCTACAATGAGCAGTTCTTC.

This chain links TRBV7-9 with TRBJ2-5; the D call may be TRBD1 or TRBD2 (5 bases each). Trimming took off 1 base at V and 2 bases at J, with 14 bases between the two ends. The germline V gene has CDR1 SEHNR and CDR2 FQNEAQ (reference sequence). The CDR3 is 16 residues long. The CDR3 region is CASSLVPPGHQETQYF. Written as DNA, the CDR3 is TGTGCCAGCAGCTTAGTCCCCCCGGGGCATCAAGAGACCCAGTACTTC.

V is TRBV20-1 and J is TRBJ2-5; D is possibly TRBD1 (5 bases). Trimming pared 5 bases from V and 5 bases from J, leaving 15 bases between. Looked up from germline, CDR1 is DFQATT and CDR2 is SNEGSKA (reference sequence). The length of the CDR3 is 13 residues. CDR3 residues: CSARFGARETQYF. As DNA, the CDR3 is TGCAGTGCTCGATTTGGGGCCCGGGAGACCCAGTACTTC.

This clonotype was recorded many times. The chain carries TRBV27 and TRBJ2-6; D is perhaps TRBD1 (6 bases). The CDR3 covers 16 residues. Germline lookup yields CDR1 MNHEY and CDR2 SMNVEV (reference sequence). V lost 4 bases and J 2 bases, leaving 12 bases between the germline ends. The CDR3 protein is CASSYTGFTGANVLTF. As DNA, the CDR3 is TGTGCCAGCAGTTACACAGGGTTCACTGGGGCCAACGTCCTGACTTTC.

The chain couples TRBV10-3 to TRBJ2-7; 10 nucleotides line up with TRBD2. Germline V gene lookup returns CDR1 ENHRY and CDR2 SYGVKD. The CDR3 consists of 14 residues. V was clipped by 6 bases and J by 2 bases; unmatched bases: 4. The DNA of the CDR3 is TGTGCCATCAGCGGACTAGCGGAAGCCTACGAGCAGTACTTC. Its protein is CAISGLAEAYEQYF.

This clonotype was detected many times. The chain links TRBV7-6 to TRBJ1-4, with a tentative D call TRBD1 (5 bases). The CDR3 is 14 residues long. Germline CDR1 SGHVS, CDR2 FNYEAQ. With 2 bases removed from V and 5 bases from J, the gap between germline ends came to 9 bases. The CDR3 DNA reads TGTGCCAGCAGCTTAATGACAGAGAATGAAAAACTGTTTTTT. This gives the protein CASSLMTENEKLFF.

The chain has TRBV6-2 or TRBV6-3 and TRBJ2-2; D is unresolved. The CDR3 sequence is 15 residues long. Germline CDR1 is MNHEY and CDR2 is SVGEGT. V shed 1 base and J shed 1 base, with 7 bases lying between them. This chain's CDR3 is CASSYLAQNTGELFF. The CDR3 DNA sequence: TGTGCCAGCAGTTACTTGGCACAGAACACCGGGGAGCTGTTTTTT.

This clonotype has a handful of counts. This sequence joins TRBV20-1 and TRBJ2-1, with TRBD2 matching over 10 bases. V was clipped by 4 bases and J by 4 bases; unmatched bases: 4. Germline-derived CDR1 and CDR2 are DFQATT and SNEGSKA (reference sequence). The CDR3 is 14 residues long. The chain's CDR3 is CSATKREGYNEQFF. The CDR3 DNA follows: TGCAGTGCTACCAAGCGGGAGGGTTACAATGAGCAGTTCTTC.

The V and J genes are TRBV29-1 and TRBJ2-7; TRBD1 matches 10 bases. The V gene end was trimmed by 6 bases and the J gene end by 7 bases; junction bases not matched to a gene: 9. This CDR3 contains 13 residues. CDR1 SQVTM and CDR2 ANQGSEA come from the germline V gene. The CDR3 here is CSVARQGAGEQYF. CDR3 coding DNA: TGCAGCGTAGCACGACAGGGGGCGGGAGAGCAGTACTTC.